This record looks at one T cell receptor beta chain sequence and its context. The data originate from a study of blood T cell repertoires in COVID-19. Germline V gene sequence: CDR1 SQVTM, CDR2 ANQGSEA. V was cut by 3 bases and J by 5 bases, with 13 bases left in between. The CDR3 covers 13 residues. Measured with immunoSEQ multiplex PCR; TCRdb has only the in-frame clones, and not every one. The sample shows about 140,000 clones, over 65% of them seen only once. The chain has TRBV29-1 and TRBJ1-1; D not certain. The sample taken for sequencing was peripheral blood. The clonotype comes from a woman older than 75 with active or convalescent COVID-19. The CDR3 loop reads CSVDPGWRTEAFF. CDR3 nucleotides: TGCAGCGTTGATCCGGGGTGGAGGACTGAAGCTTTCTTT.